The rows below give T cell receptor beta chains drawn from one sample of a study of cytomegalovirus exposure and HLA in healthy donors. Clones were sequenced by immunoSEQ multiplex PCR, and TCRdb holds only the in-frame ones, with some missing. This sample yields about 150,000 clones, of which roughly three quarters are seen a single time; around 14% belongs to the top ten. The sequenced material came from PBMCs. These receptors all stem from a woman in her forties or fifties in good health and CMV-seropositive. CDR3s include the opening cysteine and the closing phenylalanine or tryptophan. Each record gives: clone size, V gene, D gene, J gene, CDR3 DNA, CDR3 protein. D genes are given only for firm matches. Some rows mark clone size as missing; the rest say once, few, many or name a class of expanded clone.

.,TRBV7-9,TRBD1,TRBJ1-4,TGTGCCAGCAGCGCGACAGGGGCCGCAACTAATGAAAAACTGTTTTTT,CASSATGAATNEKLFF
.,TRBV11-3,TRBD2,TRBJ2-1,TGTGCCAGCAGTCCCGGTCTAGCGGGCCCCTACAATGAGCAGTTCTTC,CASSPGLAGPYNEQFF
.,TRBV5-1,.,TRBJ2-3,TGCGCCAGCAGCTTGTTGGGGAGCCCAGATACGCAGTATTTT,CASSLLGSPDTQYF
.,TRBV5-1,.,TRBJ1-1,TGCGCCAGCAGCAGGGAGGTGGGAATCACTGAAGCTTTCTTT,CASSREVGITEAFF
.,TRBV5-1,.,TRBJ1-4,TGCGCCAGCAGCTTGGCCTGGGGGGACGGAAAACTGTTTTTT,CASSLAWGDGKLFF
.,TRBV6-5,.,TRBJ2-7,TGTGCCAGCAGTCAGGTGAACTACGAGCAGTACTTC,CASSQVNYEQYF
once,TRBV2,.,TRBJ2-2,TGTGCCAGCAGTGTAGCGTCCTATACCGGGGAGCTGTTTTTT,CASSVASYTGELFF
.,TRBV2,TRBD1,TRBJ1-2,TGTGCCAGCAGGTTAGGACAGGGGGCTGATGGCTACACCTTC,CASRLGQGADGYTF
.,TRBV28,.,TRBJ1-4,TGTGCCAGCAGTTTACTAGGGACACGGCCAAATGAAAAACTGTTTTTT,CASSLLGTRPNEKLFF
.,TRBV6-1,.,TRBJ2-1,TGTGCCAGCAGTGCAGGGGACGGTTTCAATGAGCAGTTCTTC,CASSAGDGFNEQFF
once,TRBV6-1,.,TRBJ2-1,TGTGCCAGCAGGGCAAACTCCTACAATGAGCAGTTCTTC,CASRANSYNEQFF
once,TRBV19,TRBD2,TRBJ2-5,TGTGCCAGTAGTATCGGGGGAGGGATGAAAGAGACCCAGTACTTC,CASSIGGGMKETQYF
.,TRBV6-5,.,TRBJ2-5,TGTGCCAGCAGAAGGGACACCGCCTGGGAGACCCAGTACTTC,CASRRDTAWETQYF
.,TRBV7-9,TRBD1,TRBJ1-6,TGTGCCAGCAGCCCAGACAGGGGGAGGAATTCACCCCTCCACTTT,CASSPDRGRNSPLHF
.,TRBV5-6,TRBD2,TRBJ2-3,TGTGCCAGCACCACCGGGGGGGGAGGAGATACGCAGTATTTT,CASTTGGGGDTQYF
.,TRBV19,TRBD1,TRBJ1-4,TGTGCCAGTACCCCGGGGACAGGTTTTGAAAAACTGTTTTTT,CASTPGTGFEKLFF
.,TRBV5-5,.,TRBJ1-1,TGTGCCAGCAGCTTACAGGGGAACACTGAAGCTTTCTTT,CASSLQGNTEAFF
once,TRBV30,.,TRBJ1-1,TGTGCCTGGAGACGAAATTCGGCGGGAGGCACTGAAGCTTTCTTT,CAWRRNSAGGTEAFF
.,TRBV5-1,TRBD1,TRBJ1-2,TGCGCCAGCAGCTGGTACCGGGACAGCTTGGCTGCGTACACCTTC,CASSWYRDSLAAYTF
.,TRBV7-9,TRBD1,TRBJ1-1,TGTGCCAGCAGCCACGAGACAGGGGGCAATGTTGGAGCTTTCTTT,CASSHETGGNVGAFF
.,TRBV19,.,TRBJ1-1,TGTGCCAGTAGTACCCAAAAGAACACTGAAGCTTTCTTT,CASSTQKNTEAFF